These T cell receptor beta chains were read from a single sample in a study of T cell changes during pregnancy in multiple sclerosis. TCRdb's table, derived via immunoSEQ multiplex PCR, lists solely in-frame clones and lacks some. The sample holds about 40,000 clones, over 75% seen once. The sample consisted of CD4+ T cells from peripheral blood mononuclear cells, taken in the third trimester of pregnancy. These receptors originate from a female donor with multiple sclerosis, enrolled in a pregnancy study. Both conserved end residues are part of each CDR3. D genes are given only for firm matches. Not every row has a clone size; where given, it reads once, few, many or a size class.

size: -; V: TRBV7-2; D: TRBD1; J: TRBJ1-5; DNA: TGTGCCAGCAGCTTACAGGTTTTAACAGGGGGGAGCAATCAGCCCCAGCATTTT; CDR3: CASSLQVLTGGSNQPQHF
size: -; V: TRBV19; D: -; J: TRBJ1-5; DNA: TGTGCCAGTACCCAAACCACAACAAATCAGCCCCAGCATTTT; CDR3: CASTQTTTNQPQHF
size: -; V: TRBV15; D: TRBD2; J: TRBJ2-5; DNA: TGTGCCACCAGCAGAGGATGGAGGGAGGGCCGACAAGAGACCCAGTACTTC; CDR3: CATSRGWREGRQETQYF
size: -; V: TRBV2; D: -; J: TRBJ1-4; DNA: TGTGCCAGCACCGGGGACTACAGTGAAAAACTGTTTTTT; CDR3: CASTGDYSEKLFF
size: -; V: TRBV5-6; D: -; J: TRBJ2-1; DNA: TGTGCCAGCAGCTTTGGCCCCGTCAATGAGCAGTTCTTC; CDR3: CASSFGPVNEQFF
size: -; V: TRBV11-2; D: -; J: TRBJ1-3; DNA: TGTGCCAGCAGCCTGTCGCGGAACTCTGGAAACACCATATATTTT; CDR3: CASSLSRNSGNTIYF
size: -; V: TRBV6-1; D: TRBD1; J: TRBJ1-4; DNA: TGTGCCAGCAGTAAAGATGGGACAGGGTTTGAAAAACTGTTTTTT; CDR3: CASSKDGTGFEKLFF
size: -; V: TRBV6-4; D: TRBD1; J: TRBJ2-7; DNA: TGTGCCAGCAGTGTCCCTAGGGCGGACAGGGGGCGATACGAGCAGTACTTC; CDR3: CASSVPRADRGRYEQYF
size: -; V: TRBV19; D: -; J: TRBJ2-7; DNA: TGTGCCAGTAGTCCCCGGACTACCACGGGCGAGCAGTACTTC; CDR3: CASSPRTTTGEQYF
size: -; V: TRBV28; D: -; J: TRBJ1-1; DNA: TGTGCCAGTATCGGAGGCACTGAAGCTTTCTTT; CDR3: CASIGGTEAFF
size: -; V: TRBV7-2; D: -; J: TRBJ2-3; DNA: TGTGCCAGCAGCTTAGCCAGGGAAACGCAGTATTTT; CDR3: CASSLARETQYF
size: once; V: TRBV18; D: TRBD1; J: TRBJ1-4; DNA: TGTGCCAGCTCACCAGGGACAGGGGGAAAGGAAAAACTGTTTTTT; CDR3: CASSPGTGGKEKLFF
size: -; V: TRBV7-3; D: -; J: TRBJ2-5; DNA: TGTGCCAGCAGCTTAGAGGGCGCCCGGACCCAGTACTTC; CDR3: CASSLEGARTQYF
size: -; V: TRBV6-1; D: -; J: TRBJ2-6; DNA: TGTGCCAGCACCTTCGTCTCTGGGGCCAACGTCCTGACTTTC; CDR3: CASTFVSGANVLTF
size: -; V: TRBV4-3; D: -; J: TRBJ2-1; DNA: TGCGCCAGCAGCCAAGATCAAGGACTGGAGCAGTTCTTC; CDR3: CASSQDQGLEQFF
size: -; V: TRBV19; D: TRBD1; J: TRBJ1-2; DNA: TGTGCCAGTAGTCCCCGGACAGGGGGCTTCTTGAGCTATGGCTACACCTTC; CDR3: CASSPRTGGFLSYGYTF
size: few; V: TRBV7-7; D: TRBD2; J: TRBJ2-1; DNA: TGTGCCAGCAGCCAGTCTGGGACTAGGGGCGATGAGCAGTTCTTC; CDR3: CASSQSGTRGDEQFF
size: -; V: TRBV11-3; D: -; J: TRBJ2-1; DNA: TGTGCCAGCAGCTTAGGGAGCGCGGCTAGCGCTACCAATGAGCAGTTCTTC; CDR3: CASSLGSAASATNEQFF
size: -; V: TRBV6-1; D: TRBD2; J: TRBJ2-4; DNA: TGTGCCAGCAGTGAAGGACTAGCGGGAGTTTTTTTTCAGTACTTC; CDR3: CASSEGLAGVFFQYF
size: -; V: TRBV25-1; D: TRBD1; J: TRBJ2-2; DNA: TGTGCCAGCAGTGGATGGGGACAGGGCGTAACCGGGGAGCTGTTTTTT; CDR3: CASSGWGQGVTGELFF
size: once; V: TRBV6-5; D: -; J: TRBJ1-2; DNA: TGTGCCAGCAGGGAGGGGCTGCTCTATGGCTACACCTTC; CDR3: CASREGLLYGYTF
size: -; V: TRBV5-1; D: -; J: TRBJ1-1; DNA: TGCGCCAGCAGCTTAACATTGAACACTGAAGCTTTCTTT; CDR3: CASSLTLNTEAFF
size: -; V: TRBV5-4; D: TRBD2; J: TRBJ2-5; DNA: TGTGCCAGCAGCCTACCGCGGGGAGGGCAAGAGACCCAGTACTTC; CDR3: CASSLPRGGQETQYF
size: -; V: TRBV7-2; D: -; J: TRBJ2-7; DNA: TGTGCCAGCAGCCTGACTCAGGGAGGTCACGAGCAGTACTTC; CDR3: CASSLTQGGHEQYF
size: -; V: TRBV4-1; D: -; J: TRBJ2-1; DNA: TGCGCCAGCAGCCATGAGACTATTATCAATGAGCAGTTCTTC; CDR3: CASSHETIINEQFF